This T cell receptor beta chain was identified in a study of OX40 agonist ivuxolimab in advanced cancers. Background on the study: Partial responses were achieved by three patients, of whom one had hepatocellular carcinoma and two had cutaneous melanoma.

Blood samples were obtained at baseline, cycle 4 day 1, and cycle 7 day 1. Germline V CDR1 and CDR2: MGHRA, YSYEKL. This CDR3 spans 18 amino acids. V shed 3 bases and J shed 4 bases, with 24 bases lying between them. Sample share makes this clone medium-sized. The data were produced by immunoSEQ multiplex PCR, yet TCRdb's version contains in-frame clones alone and is incomplete. Of roughly 70,000 clones listed, more than 75% are singletons. The V gene is TRBV4-1, the J gene TRBJ1-2; tentative D call: TRBD1 (6 bases). This sequence was found in an adult with an advanced solid tumor such as melanoma, head and neck, liver or kidney cancer. This specimen was CD4+ or CD8+ T cells sorted from blood, taken in a trial of the OX40 agonist ivuxolimab. CDR3 nucleotide sequence: TGCGCCAGCAGCCACCAATTCAGGCGGGTCCCCAGGGGCTATGGCTACACCTTC. Translating it yields CASSHQFRRVPRGYGYTF.